The clone carrying this T cell receptor (beta chain) was seen a single time. Its specificity is unknown. This specimen belongs to a study of identifying expanded T cells in peripheral blood. Sequenced by immunoSEQ multiplex PCR; TCRdb stores in-frame clones only, minus some. Of 120,000 or so clones listed, more than 80% are singletons. No infections or other immune events were documented during collection. Study-wide findings and caveats: Approximately 2-week clone count variance significantly increased as total template count grew. Differentially abundant clones: 1 to 1.5 between replicates, about 15 at about 13 days, around 19 at four.

There are 14 residues in the CDR3. The germline V gene has CDR1 LNHNV and CDR2 YYDKDF (reference sequence). V dropped 1 base and J dropped 5 bases, with 11 bases sitting between them. Material: blood. J is TRBJ2-5 and V is TRBV15; D gene unclear. The origin of this receptor is a person aged 18 to 75 in good health. In DNA form, the CDR3 reads TGTGCCACCAGCAGAGTTCGCGGTCAGGAGACCCAGTACTTC. It yields the protein CATSRVRGQETQYF.